Listed below are T cell receptor beta chains from one sample, sequenced in a study of T cell responses to AZD1222 COVID-19 vaccine. Some clones are missing from TCRdb's copy, which holds only in-frame ones; the method was immunoSEQ multiplex PCR. The data show approximately 82,000 clones, more than 75% seen once. The specimen comprised peripheral blood, sampled on day 0 of AZD1222 vaccination. These receptor sequences come from an adult in good health. The CDR3 runs from the conserved cysteine through the conserved F or W. D genes are given only for firm matches. Size values are once, few and many counts, or a class for expanded clones, and some rows have none.

TRBD1	TRBV19	TRBJ2-2	-	TGTGCCAGTAGTGAGACAGGGACCGGGGAGCTGTTTTTT	CASSETGTGELFF
TRBD2	TRBV29-1	TRBJ2-1	-	TGCAGCGTTCTTGGACTAGCCTACAATGAGCAGTTCTTC	CSVLGLAYNEQFF
-	TRBV5-8	TRBJ2-5	-	TGTGCCAGCAGAACCGGGGGACACCAACTAGAGACCCAGTACTTC	CASRTGGHQLETQYF
TRBD2	TRBV7-9	TRBJ2-3	-	TGTGCCAGCAGCTTAGAGGGTGGGACTAGTAGAGATACGCAGTATTTT	CASSLEGGTSRDTQYF
-	TRBV6-5	TRBJ2-5	few	TGTGCCAGCAGTTACGGAGGGGGGGCCGGGGAGACCCAGTACTTC	CASSYGGGAGETQYF
-	TRBV11-2	TRBJ1-4	-	TGTGCCAGCAGCCTAGGCGGGGTTAATGAAAAACTGTTTTTT	CASSLGGVNEKLFF
TRBD1	TRBV19	TRBJ1-1	-	TGTGCCAGTAAGGCGTGGGGACAGGGTCCCACTGAAGCTTTCTTT	CASKAWGQGPTEAFF
-	TRBV30	TRBJ2-1	few	TGTGCCTGGAGTGTAACCCTAGGAGTTGAGCAGTTCTTC	CAWSVTLGVEQFF
-	TRBV7-7	TRBJ2-5	-	TGTGCTAGCAGCCCCAGCGCCAGGCCGTACCAAGAGACCCAGTACTTC	CASSPSARPYQETQYF
-	TRBV20-1	TRBJ1-2	few	TGCAGTGTAATCTCGTCTTTGGGCTACACCTTC	CSVISSLGYTF
TRBD1	TRBV6-5	TRBJ1-2	-	TGTGCCAGCAGTCCCCAAGTGACAGGGTCCTATGGCTACACCTTC	CASSPQVTGSYGYTF
TRBD2	TRBV5-1	TRBJ2-5	-	TGCGCCAGCTGCTCGCAGGGAGGGGAGACCCAGTACTTC	CASCSQGGETQYF
-	TRBV10-3	TRBJ2-7	-	TGTGCCATCAGTGTATCCCTCGGGTGGGAGCAGTACTTC	CAISVSLGWEQYF
TRBD2	TRBV4-1	TRBJ2-1	-	TGCGCCAGCAGCCAAGACAGTAGCGGGACGTACAATGAGCAGTTCTTC	CASSQDSSGTYNEQFF
-	TRBV7-2	TRBJ2-3	-	TGTGCCAGCAGCACACGCACAGATACGCAGTATTTT	CASSTRTDTQYF
-	TRBV28	TRBJ1-2	once	TGTGCCAGCAGCCGGGAGTTCAACTATGGCTACACCTTC	CASSREFNYGYTF
-	TRBV6-2/TRBV6-3	TRBJ2-1	-	TGTGCCAGCAGTTTTGGGGGGGCCAACAATGAGCAGTTCTTC	CASSFGGANNEQFF
TRBD1	TRBV14	TRBJ2-7	-	TGTGCCAGCAGCCACCTGGGACAGGGGGCTAGTGAGCAGTACTTC	CASSHLGQGASEQYF
-	TRBV5-1	TRBJ2-2	-	TGCGCCAGCAGCTTGGACGGCAGATCCACCGGGGAGCTGTTTTTT	CASSLDGRSTGELFF
TRBD1	TRBV7-9	TRBJ1-2	-	TGTGCCAGCAGCCTCCGGACAGGGACTCTTACTAACTATGGCTACACCTTC	CASSLRTGTLTNYGYTF
TRBD1	TRBV18	TRBJ1-4	-	TGTGCCAGCTCACTCGACAGGGATCCTTTTAAATCAACTAATGAAAAACTGTTTTTT	CASSLDRDPFKSTNEKLFF
-	TRBV27	TRBJ2-2	-	TGTGCCAGCAGTTTCGCTGCGACCGGGGAGCTGTTTTTT	CASSFAATGELFF
-	TRBV27	TRBJ1-1	-	TGTGCCAGCAGTTTTCGTGCCTGGGGGCCCGAAGCTTTCTTT	CASSFRAWGPEAFF
TRBD2	TRBV28	TRBJ2-7	-	TGTGCCAGCATCCCCTCTGGGGGAGGGGCCTCCTACGAGCAGTACTTC	CASIPSGGGASYEQYF
-	TRBV3-1/TRBV3-2	TRBJ1-1	-	TGTGCCAGCAGCCGAACTTCTCGGGCTGAAGCTTTCTTT	CASSRTSRAEAFF
TRBD2	TRBV5-4	TRBJ2-3	-	TGTGCCAGCAGCTTGGTACTAGCGGGGAACACAGATACGCAGTATTTT	CASSLVLAGNTDTQYF
TRBD1	TRBV6-5	TRBJ1-3	few	TGTGCCAGCAGCCGGACCACAGGGGGCAGAGACACCATATATTTT	CASSRTTGGRDTIYF
-	TRBV7-9	TRBJ1-3	-	TGTGCCAGCAGCTTAGGGACACTCTCTGGAAACACCATATATTTT	CASSLGTLSGNTIYF
-	TRBV3-1/TRBV3-2	TRBJ1-2	-	TGTGCCAGCAGCCCCCTGTACGACTATGGCTACACCTTC	CASSPLYDYGYTF
-	TRBV4-1	TRBJ2-5	-	TGCGCCAGCAGCCAAGAGGGCGGACCACAAGAGACCCAGTACTTC	CASSQEGGPQETQYF
TRBD1	TRBV5-5	TRBJ1-4	once	TGTGCCAGCAGCTTGGGACAGGGGCCTGAAAAACTGTTTTTT	CASSLGQGPEKLFF
-	TRBV9	TRBJ2-5	-	TGTGCCAGCAGCGACCGGGGACAAGAGACCCAGTACTTC	CASSDRGQETQYF